This T cell receptor beta chain was sequenced during a study of blood T cells in healthy people across ages. Study summary: When template switching was applied, about one barcoded beta molecule was captured per two T cells.

CDR1 and CDR2 (germline): LGHNA, YNFKEQ. This CDR3 region has 18 residues. Between the trimmed V and J ends, which lost 2 bases and 1 base, there was a span of 20 bases. It was with a sample-barcoded 5' primer and a J-beta primer mix that a second PCR of roughly 7 to 12 cycles was run. Through a template-switch adaptor with 12 random nucleotides, each cDNA molecule received a tag. TCRdb re-called the 5' RACE reads through MiXCR, storing one row per CDR3 protein. The profile shows 1.4 million or so distinct CDR3 sequences, 42% of them singletons. This clonotype was recorded a few times. Sequencing input: blood. This clonotype originated in a woman aged 18-35 years in good health. The V gene is TRBV4-2, the J gene TRBJ1-1; D remains ambiguous. The CDR3, as DNA: TGTGCCAGCAGCCAAAGCGGTGGGAGGACGGCGGGGAACACTGAAGCTTTCTTT. This sequence encodes CASSQSGGRTAGNTEAFF.